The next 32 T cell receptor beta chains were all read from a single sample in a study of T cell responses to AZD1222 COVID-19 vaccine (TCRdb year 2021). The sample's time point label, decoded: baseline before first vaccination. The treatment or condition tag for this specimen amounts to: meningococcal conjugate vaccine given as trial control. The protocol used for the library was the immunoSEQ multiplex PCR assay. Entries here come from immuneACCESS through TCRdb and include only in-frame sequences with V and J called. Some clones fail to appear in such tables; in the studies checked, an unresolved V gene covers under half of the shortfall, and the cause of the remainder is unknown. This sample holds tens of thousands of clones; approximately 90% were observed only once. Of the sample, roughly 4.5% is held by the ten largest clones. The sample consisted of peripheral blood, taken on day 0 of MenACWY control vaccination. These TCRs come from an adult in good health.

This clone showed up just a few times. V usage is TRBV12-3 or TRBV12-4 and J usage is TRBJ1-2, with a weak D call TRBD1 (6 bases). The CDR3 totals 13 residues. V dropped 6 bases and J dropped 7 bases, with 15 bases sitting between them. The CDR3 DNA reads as TGTGCCAGCAGAACACAGGGCCAGGGTGGCTACACCTTC. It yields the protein CASRTQGQGGYTF.

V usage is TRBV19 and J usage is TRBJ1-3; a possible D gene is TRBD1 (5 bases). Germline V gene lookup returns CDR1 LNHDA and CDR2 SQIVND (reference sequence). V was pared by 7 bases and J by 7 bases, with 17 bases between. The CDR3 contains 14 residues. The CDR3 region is CASIAVGTANTIYF. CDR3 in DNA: TGTGCCAGTATAGCTGTGGGGACTGCGAACACCATATATTTT.

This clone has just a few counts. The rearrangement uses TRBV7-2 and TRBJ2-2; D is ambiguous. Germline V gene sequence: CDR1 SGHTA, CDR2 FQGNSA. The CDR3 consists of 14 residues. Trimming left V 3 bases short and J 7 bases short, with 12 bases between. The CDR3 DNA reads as TGTGCCAGCAGCTTGCAGACCGGAGACGGGGAGCTGTTTTTT. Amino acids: CASSLQTGDGELFF.

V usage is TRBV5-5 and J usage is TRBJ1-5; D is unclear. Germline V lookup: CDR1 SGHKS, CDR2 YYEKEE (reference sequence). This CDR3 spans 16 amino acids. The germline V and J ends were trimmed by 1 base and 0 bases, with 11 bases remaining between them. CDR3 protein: CASSLTGGDSNQPQHF. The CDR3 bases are TGTGCCAGCAGCTTGACGGGAGGTGATAGCAATCAGCCCCAGCATTTT.

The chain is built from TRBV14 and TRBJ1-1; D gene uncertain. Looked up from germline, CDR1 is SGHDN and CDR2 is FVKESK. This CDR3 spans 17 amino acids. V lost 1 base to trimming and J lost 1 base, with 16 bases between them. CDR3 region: CASSQGTVMGWNTEAFF. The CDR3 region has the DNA TGTGCCAGCAGCCAAGGAACAGTTATGGGCTGGAACACTGAAGCTTTCTTT.

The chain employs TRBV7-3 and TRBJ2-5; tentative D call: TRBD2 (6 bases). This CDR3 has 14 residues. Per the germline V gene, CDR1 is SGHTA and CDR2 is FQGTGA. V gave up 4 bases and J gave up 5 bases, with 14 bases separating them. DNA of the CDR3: TGTGCCAGCAGCTACGGGGGTCTGGGGGAGACCCAGTACTTC. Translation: CASSYGGLGETQYF.

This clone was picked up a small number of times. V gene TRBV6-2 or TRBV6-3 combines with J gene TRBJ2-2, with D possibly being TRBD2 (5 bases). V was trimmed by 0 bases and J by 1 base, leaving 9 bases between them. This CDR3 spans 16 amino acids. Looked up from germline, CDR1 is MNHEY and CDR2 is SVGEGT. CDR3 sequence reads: CASSYSRGGNTGELFF. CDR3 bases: TGTGCCAGCAGTTACTCAAGAGGAGGGAACACCGGGGAGCTGTTTTTT.

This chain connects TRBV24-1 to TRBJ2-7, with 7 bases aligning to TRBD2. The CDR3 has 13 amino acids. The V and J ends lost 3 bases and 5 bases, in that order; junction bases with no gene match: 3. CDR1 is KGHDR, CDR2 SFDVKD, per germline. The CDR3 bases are TGTGCCACCAGTGATGTGACTAGCCACGAGCAGTACTTC. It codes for CATSDVTSHEQYF.

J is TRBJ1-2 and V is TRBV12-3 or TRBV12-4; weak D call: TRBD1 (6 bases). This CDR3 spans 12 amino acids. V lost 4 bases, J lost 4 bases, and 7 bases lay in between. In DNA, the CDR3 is TGTGCCAGCAGTTCGACAGGCTATGGCTACACCTTC. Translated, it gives CASSSTGYGYTF.

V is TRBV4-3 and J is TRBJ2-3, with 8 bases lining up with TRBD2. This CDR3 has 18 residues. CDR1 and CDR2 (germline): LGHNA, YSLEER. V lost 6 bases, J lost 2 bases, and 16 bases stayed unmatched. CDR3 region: CASSPAQGSSGSTDTQYF. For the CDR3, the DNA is TGCGCCAGCAGTCCAGCCCAGGGATCTAGCGGGTCCACAGATACGCAGTATTTT.

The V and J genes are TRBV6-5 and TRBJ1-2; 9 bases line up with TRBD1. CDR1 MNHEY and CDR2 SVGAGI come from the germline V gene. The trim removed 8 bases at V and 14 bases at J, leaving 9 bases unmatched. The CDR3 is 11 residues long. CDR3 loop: CASFRDRVTTF. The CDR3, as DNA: TGTGCCAGCTTCCGGGACAGGGTAACTACCTTC.

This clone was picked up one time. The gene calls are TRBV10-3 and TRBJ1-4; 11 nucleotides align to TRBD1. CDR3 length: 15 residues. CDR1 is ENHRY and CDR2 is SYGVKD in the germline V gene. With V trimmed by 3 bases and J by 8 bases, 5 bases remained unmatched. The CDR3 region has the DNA TGTGCCATCAGTGATGGACAGGGGGCTAGCGAAAAACTGTTTTTT. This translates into CAISDGQGASEKLFF.

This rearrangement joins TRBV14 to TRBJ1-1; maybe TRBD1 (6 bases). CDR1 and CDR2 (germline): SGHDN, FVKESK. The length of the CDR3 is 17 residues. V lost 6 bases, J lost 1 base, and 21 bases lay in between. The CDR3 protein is CASSISRIGTSNTEAFF. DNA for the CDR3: TGTGCCAGCAGTATCTCTCGAATAGGGACATCGAACACTGAAGCTTTCTTT.

The CDR3 region has the DNA TGTGCCAGCACAGGGGTGGGGCACAATCAGCCCCAGCATTTT. Translating it yields CASTGVGHNQPQHF. V usage is TRBV19 and J usage is TRBJ1-5; 7 bases align to TRBD1. J was trimmed by 3 bases and V by 9 bases; bases with no gene match: 8. Germline V gene lookup returns CDR1 LNHDA and CDR2 SQIVND (reference sequence). The CDR3 is 14 residues long.

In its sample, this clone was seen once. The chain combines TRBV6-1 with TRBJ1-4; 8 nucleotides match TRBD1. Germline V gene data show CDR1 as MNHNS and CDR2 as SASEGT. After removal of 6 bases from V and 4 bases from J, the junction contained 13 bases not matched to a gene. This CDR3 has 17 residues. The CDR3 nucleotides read TGTGCCAGCAGCGAATACCTTGGACAGGGAATTAATGAAAAACTGTTTTTT. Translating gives CASSEYLGQGINEKLFF.

This chain's CDR3 is CASSGRNRAGAGNTIYF. CDR3 coding DNA: TGTGCCAGCAGCGGGCGGAACAGGGCTGGGGCTGGAAACACCATATATTTT. This chain uses TRBV7-2 with TRBJ1-3; weak D call: TRBD1 (6 bases). The germline CDR1 and CDR2 sequences are SGHTA and FQGNSA. The CDR3 extends over 17 amino acids. V lost 5 bases and J 2 bases, leaving 19 bases between the germline ends.

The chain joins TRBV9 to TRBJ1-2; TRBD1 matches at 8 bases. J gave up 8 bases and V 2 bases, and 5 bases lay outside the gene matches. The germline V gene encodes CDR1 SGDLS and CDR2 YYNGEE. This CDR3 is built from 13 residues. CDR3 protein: CASSVKTGVGYTF. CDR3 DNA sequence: TGTGCCAGCAGCGTTAAGACAGGGGTCGGCTACACCTTC.

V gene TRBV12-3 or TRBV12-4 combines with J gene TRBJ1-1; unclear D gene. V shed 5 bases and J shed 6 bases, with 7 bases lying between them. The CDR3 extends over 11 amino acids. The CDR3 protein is CASSTASEAFF. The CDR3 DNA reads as TGTGCCAGCAGTACCGCCTCTGAAGCTTTCTTT.

The CDR3 here is CASRAADNEQFF. CDR3 bases: TGTGCCAGCAGGGCAGCTGACAATGAGCAGTTCTTC. This chain uses TRBV7-9 with TRBJ2-1; no reliable D call. V lost 6 bases to trimming and J lost 5 bases, with 8 bases between them. CDR1 and CDR2 from the germline V gene are SEHNR and FQNEAQ (reference sequence). The CDR3 totals 12 residues.

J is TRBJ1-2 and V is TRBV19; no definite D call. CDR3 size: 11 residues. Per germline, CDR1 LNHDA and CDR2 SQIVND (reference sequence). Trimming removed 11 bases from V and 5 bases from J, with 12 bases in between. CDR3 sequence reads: CAGRMGYGYTF. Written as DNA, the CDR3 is TGTGCCGGGCGCATGGGGTATGGCTACACCTTC. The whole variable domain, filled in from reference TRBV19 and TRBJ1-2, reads DGGITQSPKYLFRKEGQNVTLSCEQNLNHDAMYWYRQDPGQGLRLIYYSQIVNDFQKGDIAEGYSVSREKKESFPLTVTSAQKNPTAFYLCAGRMGYGYTFGSGTRLTVV.

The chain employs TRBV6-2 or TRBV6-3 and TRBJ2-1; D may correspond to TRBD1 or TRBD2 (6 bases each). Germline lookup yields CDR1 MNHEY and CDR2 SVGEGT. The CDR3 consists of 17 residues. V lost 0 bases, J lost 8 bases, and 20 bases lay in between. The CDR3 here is CASSYSIPTGARDEQFF. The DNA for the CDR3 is TGTGCCAGCAGTTACTCGATCCCTACGGGGGCCAGGGATGAGCAGTTCTTC.

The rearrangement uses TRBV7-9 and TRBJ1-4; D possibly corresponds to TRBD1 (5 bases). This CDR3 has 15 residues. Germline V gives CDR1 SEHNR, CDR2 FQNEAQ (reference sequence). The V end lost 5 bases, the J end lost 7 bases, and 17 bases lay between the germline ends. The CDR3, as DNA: TGTGCCAGCAGCCTACAAGGCGGGGCGGGTGAAAAACTGTTTTTT. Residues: CASSLQGGAGEKLFF.

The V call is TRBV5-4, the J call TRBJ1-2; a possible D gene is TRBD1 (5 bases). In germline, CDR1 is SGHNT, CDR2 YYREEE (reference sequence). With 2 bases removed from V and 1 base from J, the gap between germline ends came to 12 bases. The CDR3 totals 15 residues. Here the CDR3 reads CASSFQGAGNYGYTF. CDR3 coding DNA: TGTGCCAGCAGCTTTCAAGGGGCCGGTAACTATGGCTACACCTTC.

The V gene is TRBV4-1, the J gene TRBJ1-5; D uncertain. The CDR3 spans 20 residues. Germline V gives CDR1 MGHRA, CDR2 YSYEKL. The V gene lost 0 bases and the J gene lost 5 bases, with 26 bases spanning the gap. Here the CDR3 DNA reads TGCGCCAGCAGCCAAGAATTCGGGTCATTTGCGACCGACCCCCATCAGCCCCAGCATTTT. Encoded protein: CASSQEFGSFATDPHQPQHF.

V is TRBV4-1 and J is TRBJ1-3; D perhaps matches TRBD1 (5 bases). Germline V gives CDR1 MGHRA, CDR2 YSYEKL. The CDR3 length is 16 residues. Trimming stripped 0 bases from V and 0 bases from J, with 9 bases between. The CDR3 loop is CASSQEQAGSGNTIYF. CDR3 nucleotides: TGCGCCAGCAGCCAAGAACAGGCCGGCTCTGGAAACACCATATATTTT.

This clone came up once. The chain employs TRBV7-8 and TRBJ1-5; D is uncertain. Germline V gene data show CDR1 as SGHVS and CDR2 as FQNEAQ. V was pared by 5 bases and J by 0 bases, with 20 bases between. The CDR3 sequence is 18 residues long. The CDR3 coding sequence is TGTGCCAGCAGCCTTAGAGTTGGCGGGCCCATTAGCAATCAGCCCCAGCATTTT. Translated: CASSLRVGGPISNQPQHF.

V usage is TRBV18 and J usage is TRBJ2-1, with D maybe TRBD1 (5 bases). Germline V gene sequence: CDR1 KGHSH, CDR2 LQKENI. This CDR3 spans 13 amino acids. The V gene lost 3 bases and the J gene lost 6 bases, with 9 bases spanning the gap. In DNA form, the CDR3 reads TGTGCCAGCTCACCGGCGACAGCCAATGAGCAGTTCTTC. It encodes CASSPATANEQFF.

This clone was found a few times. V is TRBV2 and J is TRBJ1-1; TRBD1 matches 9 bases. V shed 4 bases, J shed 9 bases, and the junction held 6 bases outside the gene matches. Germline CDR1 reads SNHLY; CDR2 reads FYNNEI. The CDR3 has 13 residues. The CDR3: CASSGGDRVKAFF. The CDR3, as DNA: TGTGCCAGCAGTGGTGGGGACAGGGTAAAAGCTTTCTTT.

CDR3 in amino acids: CASRETSGPTDTQYF. As DNA, the CDR3 is TGTGCCAGCAGAGAGACTAGCGGACCCACAGATACGCAGTATTTT. The chain carries TRBV6-5 and TRBJ2-3; 9 bases match TRBD2. V was clipped by 6 bases and J by 2 bases; unmatched bases: 6. The CDR3 sequence is 15 residues long. CDR1 MNHEY and CDR2 SVGAGI come from the germline V gene.

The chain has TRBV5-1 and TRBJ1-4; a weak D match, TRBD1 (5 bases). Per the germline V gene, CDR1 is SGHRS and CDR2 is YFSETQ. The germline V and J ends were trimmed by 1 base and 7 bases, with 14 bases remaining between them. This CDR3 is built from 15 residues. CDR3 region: CASSLTAGSSEKLFF. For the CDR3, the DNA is TGCGCCAGCAGCTTGACCGCAGGGTCAAGTGAAAAACTGTTTTTT.

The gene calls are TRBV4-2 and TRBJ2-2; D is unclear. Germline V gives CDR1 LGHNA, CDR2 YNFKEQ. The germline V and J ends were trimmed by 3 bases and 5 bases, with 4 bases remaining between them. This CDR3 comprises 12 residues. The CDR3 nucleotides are TGTGCCAGCAGCCAGAGGACCGGGGAGCTGTTTTTT. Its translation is CASSQRTGELFF.

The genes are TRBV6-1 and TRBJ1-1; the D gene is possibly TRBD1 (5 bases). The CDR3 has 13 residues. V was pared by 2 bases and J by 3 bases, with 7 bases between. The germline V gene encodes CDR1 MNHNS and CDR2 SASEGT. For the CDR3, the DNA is TGTGCCAGCAGTGAATGGGGGGACACTGAAGCTTTCTTT. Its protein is CASSEWGDTEAFF.